This T cell receptor beta chain was identified during a study of cytomegalovirus exposure and HLA in healthy donors. Researchers ran the PCR with 60 Vbeta and 13 Jbeta primers. Assay used: immunoSEQ multiplex PCR; TCRdb lists only in-frame clones, some missing. Of around 190,000 clones in the sample, 80% to 90% are singletons; the top ten hold over 1.5%. The study's findings and limits: Approximately 18,000 TCR beta sequences were associated with HLA alleles at 0.05 false discovery rate in a later analysis. A later analysis reportedly identified an Asian-associated ancestry cluster as carrying fewer N-insertions than the 666-donor mean.

On this clone itself: Its target is unknown.

This clonotype originated in a man aged 35-49 years in good health and CMV-seropositive. What was sequenced was PBMCs.

CDR3 amino acids: CASTHDRVGNQPQHF. CDR3 DNA: TGTGCCAGTACTCACGACAGGGTTGGCAATCAGCCCCAGCATTTT. The gene calls are TRBV19 and TRBJ1-5; 7 bases align to TRBD1. The CDR3 spans 15 residues. After removal of 7 bases from V and 2 bases from J, the junction contained 8 bases not matched to a gene. Germline-derived CDR1 and CDR2 are LNHDA and SQIVND (reference sequence).